The 6 T cell receptor beta chains below all came from one sample that was sequenced in a study of T cell changes during pregnancy in multiple sclerosis. The repertoire was sequenced with immunoSEQ multiplex PCR; TCRdb's copy has only in-frame clones and lacks some. The data hold 40,000 to 50,000 clones, with almost 95% observed a single time. The input for sequencing was CD8+ T cells from peripheral blood mononuclear cells, taken in the third trimester of pregnancy. The receptors shown here come from a female donor with multiple sclerosis, enrolled in a pregnancy study.

The chain recombines TRBV15 with TRBJ2-1; 10 bases are a match to TRBD2. The germline V gene encodes CDR1 LNHNV and CDR2 YYDKDF (reference sequence). J gave up 3 bases and V 2 bases, and 4 bases lay outside the gene matches. The CDR3 is 16 residues long. CDR3 DNA: TGTGCCACCAGCAGACACACTAGCGGGATCTACAATGAGCAGTTCTTC. As protein: CATSRHTSGIYNEQFF.

The chain recombines TRBV6-5 with TRBJ2-1; TRBD2 might be the D (5 bases). The CDR3 has 15 residues. Germline V CDR1 and CDR2: MNHEY, SVGAGI. V dropped 2 bases and J dropped 5 bases, with 13 bases sitting between them. The CDR3: CASSYRIGMNNEQFF. CDR3 DNA: TGTGCCAGCAGTTACCGAATCGGGATGAACAATGAGCAGTTCTTC.

The rearrangement joins TRBV19 to TRBJ1-1; unclear D gene. V dropped 3 bases and J dropped 5 bases, with 10 bases sitting between them. The CDR3 is 13 amino acids. Germline V gene lookup returns CDR1 LNHDA and CDR2 SQIVND (reference sequence). The CDR3 bases are TGTGCCAGTAGTATGTGGAGGGATACTGAAGCTTTCTTT. It is translated as CASSMWRDTEAFF.

J is TRBJ2-7 and V is TRBV6-5; D not certain. This CDR3 is built from 12 residues. Germline-derived CDR1 and CDR2 are MNHEY and SVGAGI. Trimming pared 6 bases from V and 6 bases from J, leaving 12 bases between. Written as DNA, the CDR3 is TGTGCCAGCAGCTCATCAGATCGCGAGCAGTACTTC. Its protein product is CASSSSDREQYF.

This clone has a single count. The gene calls are TRBV7-6 and TRBJ2-7; 10 nucleotides agree with TRBD2. The germline V gene encodes CDR1 SGHVS and CDR2 FNYEAQ. With V trimmed by 1 base and J by 0 bases, 6 bases remained unmatched. The CDR3 is made up of 17 amino acids. The CDR3 sequence is CASSLGRTSGFSYEQYF. Written as DNA, the CDR3 is TGTGCCAGCAGCTTAGGAAGGACTAGCGGATTCTCCTACGAGCAGTACTTC. Together with reference TRBV7-6 and TRBJ2-7, the CDR3 gives the full variable domain: GAGVSQSPRYKVTKRGQDVALRCDPISGHVSLYWYRQALGQGPEFLTYFNYEAQQDKSGLPNDRFSAERPEGSISTLTIQRTEQRDSAMYRCASSLGRTSGFSYEQYFGPGTRLTVT.

Here the CDR3 reads CASSSTSTGYLYEQYF. CDR3 bases: TGTGCCAGCAGTTCCACTTCGACAGGTTACCTCTACGAGCAGTACTTC. V and J are TRBV28 and TRBJ2-7; maybe TRBD1 (6 bases). This CDR3 has 16 residues. The germline gives CDR1 MDHEN, CDR2 SYDVKM. Trimming took 4 bases from V and 3 from J, leaving 19 bases between them. Full variable domain (remainder filled in from reference TRBV28 and TRBJ2-7): DVKVTQSSRYLVKRTGEKVFLECVQDMDHENMFWYRQDPGLGLRLIYFSYDVKMKEKGDIPEGYSVSREKKERFSLILESASTNQTSMYLCASSSTSTGYLYEQYFGPGTRLTVT.